The 9 T cell receptor beta chains below come from one sample, sequenced in a study of T cells after yellow fever vaccination. MiXCR, applied by TCRdb to the 5' RACE reads, yields one record per CDR3 protein. The sample includes 200,000 to 250,000 distinct CDR3 sequences, 3% to 4% of them seen just once. The source was CD4+ T cells sorted from PBMCs, collected 10 days after the yellow fever booster vaccination. All receptors derive from a man aged 18 to 30 who received the YFV17D yellow fever vaccine.

This clonotype was detected only a few times. The genes are TRBV5-1 and TRBJ1-1; D is unresolved. Germline loops: CDR1 SGHRS, CDR2 YFSETQ. The CDR3 sequence is 14 residues long. The V and J ends lost 2 bases and 0 bases respectively, with 8 bases between them. The CDR3 nucleotides read TGCGCCAGCAGCTTAGGAAGTGTGAACACTGAAGCTTTCTTT. It specifies CASSLGSVNTEAFF.

This clonotype appeared many times. The chain recombines TRBV5-1 with TRBJ2-7, with 15 bases lining up with TRBD2. Trimming removed 3 bases from V and 4 bases from J; junction bases left unmatched: 2. The CDR3 is made up of 15 amino acids. Per germline, CDR1 SGHRS and CDR2 YFSETQ. The CDR3 region has the DNA TGCGCCAGCAGCTATGGACTAGCGGGGGGGTACGAGCAGTACTTC. It yields the protein CASSYGLAGGYEQYF.

The rearrangement links TRBV19 to TRBJ1-5; 7 nucleotides agree with TRBD1. J gave up 4 bases and V 10 bases, and 7 bases lay outside the gene matches. The CDR3 has 13 residues. Germline assignment: CDR1 LNHDA and CDR2 SQIVND (reference sequence). The CDR3 loop reads CATEGQRNQPQHF. The CDR3 region has the DNA TGTGCCACCGAGGGACAGAGGAATCAGCCCCAGCATTTT.

This clonotype was recorded a few times. The chain couples TRBV11-2 to TRBJ1-3; 9 nucleotides align to TRBD1. V was pared by 5 bases and J by 0 bases, with 11 bases of the junction left unmatched. The CDR3 length is 18 residues. Per germline, CDR1 SGHAT and CDR2 FQNNGV. The CDR3 sequence: CASSPPPGQGDSGNTIYF. The CDR3 DNA is TGTGCCAGCAGCCCACCTCCGGGACAGGGCGACTCTGGAAACACCATATATTTT.

This clonotype was seen only a few times. This chain joins TRBV6-2 or TRBV6-3 and TRBJ2-1; tentatively, D is TRBD2 (6 bases). The CDR3 has 13 residues. The germline gives CDR1 MNHEY, CDR2 SVGEGT. The V and J ends lost 4 bases and 5 bases respectively, with 9 bases between them. In DNA form, the CDR3 reads TGTGCCAGCAGTTTTCGGGAGAACAATGAGCAGTTCTTC. This sequence encodes CASSFRENNEQFF.

This clonotype was counted ten times or more. The chain has TRBV15 and TRBJ2-1; D possibly uses TRBD1 or TRBD2 (5 bases each). Looked up from germline, CDR1 is LNHNV and CDR2 is YYDKDF (reference sequence). V lost 0 bases to trimming and J lost 4 bases, with 16 bases between them. The CDR3 contains 17 residues. CDR3 DNA: TGTGCCACCAGCAGAGACGCAGGGACCCAACCGTACAATGAGCAGTTCTTC. Protein sequence: CATSRDAGTQPYNEQFF.

V gene TRBV11-2 combines with J gene TRBJ2-3, with 12 bases that match TRBD2. The CDR3 covers 16 residues. In germline, CDR1 is SGHAT, CDR2 FQNNGV. V lost 5 bases and J lost 7; bases outside the gene matches: 10. The CDR3 region is CASSERTSGAGNTQYF. DNA of the CDR3: TGTGCCAGCAGCGAGAGGACTAGCGGGGCCGGTAATACGCAGTATTTT.

This clonotype was seen repeatedly, ten times or more. The chain employs TRBV20-1 and TRBJ2-1, with D possibly being TRBD1 or TRBD2 (5 bases each). V lost 3 bases, J lost 8 bases, and 8 bases lay in between. Germline values: CDR1 DFQATT, CDR2 SNEGSKA (reference sequence). This CDR3 contains 11 residues. The CDR3 loop reads CSASLGHEQFF. Here the CDR3 DNA reads TGCAGTGCTAGTCTGGGACATGAGCAGTTCTTC.

This clonotype turned up a few times. V is TRBV12-3 or TRBV12-4 and J is TRBJ2-5; no definite D call. The CDR3 has 16 residues. Trimming removed 7 bases from V and 2 bases from J, with 20 bases in between. CDR3 amino acids: CASTQSPVHQQETQYF. The CDR3 DNA sequence: TGTGCCAGCACCCAATCCCCGGTCCACCAGCAAGAGACCCAGTACTTC.